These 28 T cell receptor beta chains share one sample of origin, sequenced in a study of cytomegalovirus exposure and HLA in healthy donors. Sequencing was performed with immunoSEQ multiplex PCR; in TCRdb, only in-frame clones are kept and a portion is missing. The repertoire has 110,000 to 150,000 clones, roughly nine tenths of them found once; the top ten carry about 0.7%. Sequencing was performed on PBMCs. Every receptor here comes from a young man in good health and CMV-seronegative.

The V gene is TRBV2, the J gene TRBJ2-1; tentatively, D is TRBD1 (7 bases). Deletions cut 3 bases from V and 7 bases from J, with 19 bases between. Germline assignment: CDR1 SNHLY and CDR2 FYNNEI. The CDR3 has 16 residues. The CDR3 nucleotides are TGTGCCAGCAGTGACCCCGCAGGGGGAGGTTGGAATGAGCAGTTCTTC. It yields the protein CASSDPAGGGWNEQFF. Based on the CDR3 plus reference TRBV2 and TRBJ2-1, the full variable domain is EPEVTQTPSHQVTQMGQEVILRCVPISNHLYFYWYRQILGQKVEFLVSFYNNEISEKSEIFDDQFSVERPDGSNFTLKIRSTKLEDSAMYFCASSDPAGGGWNEQFFGPGTRLTVL.

This CDR3 reads CASSFGLAGVHEQFF. The CDR3 nucleotides are TGTGCCAGCAGTTTCGGACTAGCGGGAGTCCATGAGCAGTTCTTC. The chain recombines TRBV27 with TRBJ2-1; 13 bases agree with TRBD2. Trimming cost V 3 bases and J 8 bases; bases outside gene matches: 4. The CDR3 has 15 residues. Germline V CDR1 and CDR2: MNHEY, SMNVEV (reference sequence).

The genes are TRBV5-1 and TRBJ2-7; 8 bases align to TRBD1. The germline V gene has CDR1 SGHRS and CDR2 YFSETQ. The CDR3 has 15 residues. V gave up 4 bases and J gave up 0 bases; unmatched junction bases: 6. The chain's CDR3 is CASSGGTGTSYEQYF. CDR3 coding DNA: TGCGCCAGCAGCGGGGGGACAGGTACCTCCTACGAGCAGTACTTC. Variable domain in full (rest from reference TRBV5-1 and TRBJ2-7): KAGVTQTPRYLIKTRGQQVTLSCSPISGHRSVSWYQQTPGQGLQFLFEYFSETQRNKGNFPGRFSGRQFSNSRSEMNVSTLELGDSALYLCASSGGTGTSYEQYFGPGTRLTVT.

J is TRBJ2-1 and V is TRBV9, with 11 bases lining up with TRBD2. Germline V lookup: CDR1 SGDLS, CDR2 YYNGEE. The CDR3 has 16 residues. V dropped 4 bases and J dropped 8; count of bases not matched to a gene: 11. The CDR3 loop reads CASSPLSALAGDEQFF. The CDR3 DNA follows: TGTGCCAGCAGCCCCCTATCGGCACTAGCGGGAGATGAGCAGTTCTTC.

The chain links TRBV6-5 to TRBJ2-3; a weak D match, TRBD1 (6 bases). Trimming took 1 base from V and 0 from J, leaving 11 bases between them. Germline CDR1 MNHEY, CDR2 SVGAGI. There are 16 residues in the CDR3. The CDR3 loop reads CASSYFRQASTDTQYF. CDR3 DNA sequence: TGTGCCAGCAGTTACTTCCGACAGGCTAGCACAGATACGCAGTATTTT.

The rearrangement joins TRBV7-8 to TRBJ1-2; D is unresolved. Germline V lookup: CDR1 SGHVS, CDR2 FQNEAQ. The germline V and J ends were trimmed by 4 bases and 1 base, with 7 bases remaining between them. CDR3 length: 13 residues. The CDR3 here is CASSSVLNYGYTF. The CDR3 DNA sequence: TGTGCCAGCAGCTCTGTCCTTAACTATGGCTACACCTTC.

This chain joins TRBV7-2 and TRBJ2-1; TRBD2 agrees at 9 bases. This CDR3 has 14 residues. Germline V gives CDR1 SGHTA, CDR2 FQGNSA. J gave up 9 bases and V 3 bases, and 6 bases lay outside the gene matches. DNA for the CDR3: TGTGCCAGCAGCTTTGGACTAGCGTTCAGTGAGCAGTTCTTC. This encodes CASSFGLAFSEQFF.

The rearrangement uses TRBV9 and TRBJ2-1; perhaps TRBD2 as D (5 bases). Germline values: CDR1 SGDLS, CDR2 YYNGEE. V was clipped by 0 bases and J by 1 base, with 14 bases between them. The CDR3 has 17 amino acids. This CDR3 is CASSVAAVARSYNEQFF. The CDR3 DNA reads TGTGCCAGCAGCGTAGCTGCTGTAGCGAGATCCTACAATGAGCAGTTCTTC.

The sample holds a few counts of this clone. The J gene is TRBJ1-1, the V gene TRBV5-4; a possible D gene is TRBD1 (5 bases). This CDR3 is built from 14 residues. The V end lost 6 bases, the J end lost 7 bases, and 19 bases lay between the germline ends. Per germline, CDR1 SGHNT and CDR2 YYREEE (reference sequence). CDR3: CASTSSMGRGEAFF. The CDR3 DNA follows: TGTGCCAGCACCTCCTCGATGGGGCGCGGTGAAGCTTTCTTT.

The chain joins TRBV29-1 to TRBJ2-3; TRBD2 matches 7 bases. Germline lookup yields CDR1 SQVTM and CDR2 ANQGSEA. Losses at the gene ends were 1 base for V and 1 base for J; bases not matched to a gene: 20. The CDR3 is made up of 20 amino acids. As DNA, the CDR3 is TGCAGCGTTGAAGGGGGGGGTCTAGAGGGAGGAACGGTGGGCACAGATACGCAGTATTTT. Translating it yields CSVEGGGLEGGTVGTDTQYF.

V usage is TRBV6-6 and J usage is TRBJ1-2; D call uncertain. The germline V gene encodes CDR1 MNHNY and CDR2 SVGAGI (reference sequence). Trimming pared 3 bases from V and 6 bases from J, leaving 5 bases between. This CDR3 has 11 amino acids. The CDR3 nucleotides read TGTGCCAGCAGTTATTCTGATGGCTACACCTTC. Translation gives CASSYSDGYTF.

Here the CDR3 reads CASSPGTAEGNTIYF. The CDR3 DNA is TGTGCCAGCTCACCAGGGACAGCGGAGGGAAACACCATATATTTT. The V and J genes are TRBV18 and TRBJ1-3; TRBD1 aligns across 7 bases. CDR3 length equals 15 residues. Germline trimming cut 2 bases from V and 4 bases from J; bases unmatched to any gene: 5. The germline CDR1 and CDR2 sequences are KGHSH and LQKENI.

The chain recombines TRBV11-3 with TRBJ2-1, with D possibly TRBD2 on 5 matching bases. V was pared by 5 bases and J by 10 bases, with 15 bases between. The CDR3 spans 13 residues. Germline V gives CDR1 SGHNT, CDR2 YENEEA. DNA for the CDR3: TGTGCCAGCAGCCCTGCGATTGAGGGAGAGCAGTTCTTC. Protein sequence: CASSPAIEGEQFF.

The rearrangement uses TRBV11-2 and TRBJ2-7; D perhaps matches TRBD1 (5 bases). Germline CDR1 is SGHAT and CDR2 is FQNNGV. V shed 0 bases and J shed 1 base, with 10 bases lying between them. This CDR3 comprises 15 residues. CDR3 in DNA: TGTGCCAGCAGCTTAGAAGGGGCAGGGTCCTACGAGCAGTACTTC. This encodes CASSLEGAGSYEQYF.

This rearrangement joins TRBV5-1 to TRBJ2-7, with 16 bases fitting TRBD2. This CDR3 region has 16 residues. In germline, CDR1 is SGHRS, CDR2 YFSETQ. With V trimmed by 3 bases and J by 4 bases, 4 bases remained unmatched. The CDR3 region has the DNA TGCGCCAGCAGCTCGGGGACTAGCGGGGGGGCGTACGAGCAGTACTTC. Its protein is CASSSGTSGGAYEQYF.

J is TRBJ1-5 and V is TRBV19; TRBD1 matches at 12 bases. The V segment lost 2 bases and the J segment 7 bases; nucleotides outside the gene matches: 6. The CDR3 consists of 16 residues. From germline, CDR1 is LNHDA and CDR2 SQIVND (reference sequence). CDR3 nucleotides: TGTGCCAGTAGTATATCCGGGACAGGGGGCTACCAGCCCCAGCATTTT. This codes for CASSISGTGGYQPQHF.

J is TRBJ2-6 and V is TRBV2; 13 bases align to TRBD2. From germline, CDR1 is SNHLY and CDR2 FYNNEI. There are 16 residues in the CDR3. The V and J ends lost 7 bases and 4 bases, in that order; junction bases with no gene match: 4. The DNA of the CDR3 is TGTGCCAGCATCGGGACTAGCGGGAAAGGGGCCAACGTCCTGACTTTC. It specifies CASIGTSGKGANVLTF.

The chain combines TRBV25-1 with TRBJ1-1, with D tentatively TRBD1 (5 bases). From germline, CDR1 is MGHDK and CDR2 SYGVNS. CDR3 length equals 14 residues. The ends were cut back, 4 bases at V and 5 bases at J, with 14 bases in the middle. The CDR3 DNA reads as TGTGCCAGCAGTGCCTTCATAGGGGATACTGAAGCTTTCTTT. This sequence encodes CASSAFIGDTEAFF.

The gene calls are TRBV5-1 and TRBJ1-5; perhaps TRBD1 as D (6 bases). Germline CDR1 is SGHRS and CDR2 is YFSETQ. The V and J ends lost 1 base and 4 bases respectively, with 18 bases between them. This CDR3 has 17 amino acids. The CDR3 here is CASSLFPGARANQPQHF. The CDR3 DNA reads TGCGCCAGCAGCTTGTTTCCAGGGGCTAGGGCGAATCAGCCCCAGCATTTT.

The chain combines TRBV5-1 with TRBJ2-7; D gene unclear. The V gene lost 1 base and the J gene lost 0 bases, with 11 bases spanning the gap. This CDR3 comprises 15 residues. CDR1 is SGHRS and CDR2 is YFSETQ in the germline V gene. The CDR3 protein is CASSLQPGSSYEQYV. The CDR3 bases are TGCGCCAGCAGCTTGCAGCCCGGTAGCTCCTACGAGCAGTACGTC.

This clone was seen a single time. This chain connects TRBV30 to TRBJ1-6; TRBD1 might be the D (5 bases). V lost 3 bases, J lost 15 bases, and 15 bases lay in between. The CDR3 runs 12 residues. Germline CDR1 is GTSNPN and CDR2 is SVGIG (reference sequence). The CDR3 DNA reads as TGTGCCTGGAGCCAAGGCGGGGACGACCTCCACTTT. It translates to CAWSQGGDDLHF.

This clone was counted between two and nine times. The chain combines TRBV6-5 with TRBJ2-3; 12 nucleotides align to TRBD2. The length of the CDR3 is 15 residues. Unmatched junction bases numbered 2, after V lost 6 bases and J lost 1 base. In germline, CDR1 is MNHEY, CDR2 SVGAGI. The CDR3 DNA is TGTGCCAGCAGCCGACTAGCGGGGGGCACAGATACGCAGTATTTT. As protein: CASSRLAGGTDTQYF.

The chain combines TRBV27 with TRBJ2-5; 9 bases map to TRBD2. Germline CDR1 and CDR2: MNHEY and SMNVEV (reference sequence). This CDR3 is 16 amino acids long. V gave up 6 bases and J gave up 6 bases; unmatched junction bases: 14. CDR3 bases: TGTGCCAGCAGCTCCCAGCGAGCGGGAGGCCCAAAGACCCAGTACTTC. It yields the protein CASSSQRAGGPKTQYF.

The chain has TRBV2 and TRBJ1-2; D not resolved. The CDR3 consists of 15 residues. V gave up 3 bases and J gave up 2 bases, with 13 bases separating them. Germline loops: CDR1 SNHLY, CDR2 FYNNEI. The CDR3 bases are TGTGCCAGCAGTGACGGTTCCTTTCCCAACTATGGCTACACCTTC. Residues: CASSDGSFPNYGYTF.

The CDR3 nucleotides read TGTGCCAGCAGCTCCCCGGGACTAGACCGAAATGAGCAGTTCTTC. Translated, it gives CASSSPGLDRNEQFF. V and J are TRBV5-6 and TRBJ2-1; 8 bases are a match to TRBD2. V dropped 3 bases and J dropped 7; count of bases not matched to a gene: 9. The CDR3 is made up of 15 amino acids. CDR1 is SGHDT and CDR2 is YYEEEE in the germline V gene. Using reference TRBV5-6 and TRBJ2-1 for the parts outside the CDR3, the full variable domain is DAGVTQSPTHLIKTRGQQVTLRCSPKSGHDTVSWYQQALGQGPQFIFQYYEEEERQRGNFPDRFSGHQFPNYSSELNVNALLLGDSALYLCASSSPGLDRNEQFFGPGTRLTVL.

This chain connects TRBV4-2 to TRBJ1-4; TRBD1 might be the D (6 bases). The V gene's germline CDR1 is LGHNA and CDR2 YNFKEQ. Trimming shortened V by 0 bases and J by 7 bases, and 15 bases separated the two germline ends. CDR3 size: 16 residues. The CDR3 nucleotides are TGTGCCAGCAGCCAAGAAAGGGGGGGCGGAAGTGAAAAACTGTTTTTT. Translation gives CASSQERGGGSEKLFF.

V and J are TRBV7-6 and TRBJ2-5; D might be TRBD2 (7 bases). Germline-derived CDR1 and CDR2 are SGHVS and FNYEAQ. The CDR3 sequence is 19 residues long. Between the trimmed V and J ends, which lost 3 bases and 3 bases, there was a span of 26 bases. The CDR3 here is CASSFIPSRGGIGEETQYF. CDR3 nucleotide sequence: TGTGCCAGCAGCTTTATCCCCAGCAGGGGAGGGATTGGAGAAGAGACCCAGTACTTC.

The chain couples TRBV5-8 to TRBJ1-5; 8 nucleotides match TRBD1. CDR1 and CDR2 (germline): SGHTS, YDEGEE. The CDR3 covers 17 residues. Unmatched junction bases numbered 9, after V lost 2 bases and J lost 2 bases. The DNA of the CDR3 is TGTGCCAGCAGCTTAAGACAGGGGACTTTTCGCAATCAGCCCCAGCATTTT. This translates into CASSLRQGTFRNQPQHF. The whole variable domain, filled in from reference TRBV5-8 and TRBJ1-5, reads EAGVTQSPTHLIKTRGQQATLRCSPISGHTSVYWYQQALGLGLQFLLWYDEGEERNRGNFPPRFSGRQFPNYSSELNVNALELEDSALYLCASSLRQGTFRNQPQHFGDGTRLSIL.